The 6 T cell receptor beta chains below come from one sample, sequenced in a study of blood T cells in healthy people across ages (dated by TCRdb to between 2014 and 2017). Library preparation used 5' RACE. Data came from an Illumina HiSeq 2500. The second PCR ran for about 6 to 11 cycles and used a J-beta primer mix along with a sample-barcoded 5' primer. Through fastp at Q25 and MiXCR, TCRdb rebuilt clones from the public reads, retaining in-frame beta chains. Merged by CDR3 protein, the rows form single entries marked with the most common genes and DNA. The sample profile shows almost 800,000 distinct CDR3 sequences; roughly 60% of them were found once. The ten largest clones add up to approximately 21% of the sample. Specimen: blood. The receptors shown here come from a young man in good health.

This clonotype is classed as medium-sized. The chain carries TRBV18 and TRBJ2-1, with a possible D match to TRBD2 (6 bases). The CDR3 contains 17 residues. Per the germline V gene, CDR1 is KGHSH and CDR2 is LQKENI. Between the trimmed V and J ends, which lost 3 bases and 10 bases, there was a span of 25 bases. CDR3 sequence (DNA): TGTGCCAGCTCACCTGAAGGGGCGGGAAGCCCATACTGGGAGCAGTTCTTC. Translated: CASSPEGAGSPYWEQFF.

In its sample, this clonotype was seen a few times. The chain joins TRBV20-1 to TRBJ2-7; D might be TRBD2 (5 bases). Germline CDR1 reads DFQATT; CDR2 reads SNEGSKA (reference sequence). V lost 4 bases and J 2 bases, leaving 18 bases between the germline ends. The CDR3 is 15 residues long. The CDR3 coding sequence is TGCAGTGCTAAGGTTCGGCGGGTCTTAGCCTACGAGCAGTACTTC. It translates to CSAKVRRVLAYEQYF.

The CDR3 DNA is TGTGCCAGCAGCCGGACAGTTGCCTACAATGAGCAGTTCTTC. Translation gives CASSRTVAYNEQFF. The chain uses TRBV6-1 and TRBJ2-1, with D maybe TRBD1 (6 bases). Between the trimmed V and J ends, which lost 6 bases and 2 bases, there was a span of 11 bases. This CDR3 is built from 14 residues. Germline V gives CDR1 MNHNS, CDR2 SASEGT.

The J gene is TRBJ2-3, the V gene TRBV20-1, with a weak D call TRBD2 (7 bases). The V end was cut by 7 bases, the J end by 9 bases, with 14 bases between. This CDR3 has 11 amino acids. From germline, CDR1 is DFQATT and CDR2 SNEGSKA (reference sequence). The CDR3 coding sequence is TGCAGTGGAGGGGGGGCGGAGACGCAGTATTTT. It yields the protein CSGGGAETQYF.

In its sample, this clonotype was seen a few times. The chain links TRBV29-1 to TRBJ2-3; possibly TRBD1 for D (7 bases). The germline V and J ends were trimmed by 2 bases and 4 bases, with 13 bases remaining between them. The germline gives CDR1 SQVTM, CDR2 ANQGSEA. The CDR3 extends over 14 amino acids. For the CDR3, the DNA is TGCAGCGTTGAACACAGGGGAGGTTCAGATACGCAGTATTTT. It is translated as CSVEHRGGSDTQYF.

The chain employs TRBV5-5 and TRBJ1-1, with D uncertain. Trimming took off 0 bases at V and 11 bases at J, with 17 bases between the two ends. The CDR3 is 14 residues long. Germline CDR1 reads SGHKS; CDR2 reads YYEKEE (reference sequence). CDR3 DNA sequence: TGTGCCAGCAGCTTGGCCCCAGGCCCGGCTAGGGCTTTCTTT. This translates into CASSLAPGPARAFF. Full variable domain (outside the CDR3, taken from reference TRBV5-5 and TRBJ1-1): DAGVTQSPTHLIKTRGQQVTLRCSPISGHKSVSWYQQVLGQGPQFIFQYYEKEERGRGNFPDRFSARQFPNYSSELNVNALLLGDSALYLCASSLAPGPARAFFGQGTRLTVV.